What follows describes a single TCR beta chain. Germline V gives CDR1 MNHEY, CDR2 SVGAGI. This CDR3 has 13 amino acids. With 7 bases removed from V and 9 bases from J, the gap between germline ends came to 13 bases. This specimen belongs to a study of blood T cell repertoires in COVID-19. Across the study: PBMCs, B-cell-depleted T cells, or T cells were the source of the cDNA or gDNA that made up the material.

Only in-frame clones appear in the TCRdb table, and some are missing; sequencing was by immunoSEQ multiplex PCR. The table lists 230,000 or so clones, around 90% of them singletons. Sequenced material: PBMCs or T cells enriched from blood (not recorded which). This receptor was taken from a woman younger than 45 who had recovered from COVID-19. The chain carries TRBV6-5 and TRBJ1-6, with D hard to call. The CDR3 sequence is CASTGLRSSPLHF. The CDR3 coding sequence is TGTGCCAGCACCGGCCTCCGGAGTTCACCCCTCCACTTT.